The present TCR beta chain was sequenced within a study of healthy donors' naive CD4 and CD8 T cells (dated by TCRdb to between 2014 and 2016). Context from the whole study: Donor selection covered three age groups (20-25, 40-50 and 60-70 years) with more than five people in each, and the resulting cohort had a mean age of approximately 44 and was half female. The TCR alpha libraries followed the same workflow as the beta chain, except for a newly designed primer set that covered all functional IMGT alpha gene variants. Peripheral blood mononuclear cells were collected from roughly 17 healthy, unrelated individuals. Donors were HLA-typed by sequencing at HLA-A, -B, -C, -DRB1, -DQB1 and -DPB1 using the SBTexcellerator protocol, an ABI3130xl analyzer and SBTengine software. To examine how TCR variation is linked to lineage commitment, the study sequenced rearranged TCR alpha and beta chains from naive CD4+ and CD8+ T cells. The research as a whole found: Because alpha and beta chains were sequenced in bulk and could not be paired, the effects of the two chains in combination were not assessed. In both chains, CD4+ lineage was associated with a positively charged CDR3, and CD8+ lineage was associated with a negatively charged CDR3. Reportedly, most V and J gene segments showed bias between naive CD4+ and CD8+ cells, and this bias held consistently across donors regardless of HLA genotype. The study did not directly address possible repertoire bias arising from homeostatic proliferation of naive T cells. Taken together, V genes, J genes and CDR3 charge appeared to account for roughly 13% of the variance in CD4/CD8 propensity, mostly acting in an additive way.

TCRdb records 454 GS FLX Titanium as the sequencer. A previously published linear amplification protocol was used to build TCR libraries from roughly 480 ng of total RNA. The Roche/454 Genome Sequencer with Titanium chemistry was used for sequencing. In the source study's methods: A total of 75,000 to 85,000 rearranged TCR alpha transcripts were sequenced from several of the healthy donors. Duplicate transcripts were removed, and each unique TCR clonotype was defined by its CDR3 junction following IMGT nomenclature. CD4 versus CD8 status was modeled on V and J genes by logistic regression in R 2.13.0, with adjustment for donor effects and Bonferroni correction for multiple testing. TCRdb reanalyzed the raw reads on its own, using fastp at Q25 for trimming and MiXCR for clone calling, and kept in-frame beta chains. Rows with a matching CDR3 protein are joined into one entry that keeps the most common DNA and genes. TCRdb's processing, not the authors' own work, is the source of the V and J calls. This sample holds 180,000 or so distinct CDR3 sequences; over 60% were observed only once. The ten largest clonotypes hold more than 2% of the sample.

The CDR3, cysteine through phenylalanine, is 12 amino acids long. Only CDR3 DNA is held: 36 bases, read in frame from base 1. CDR1 SQVTM and CDR2 ANQGSEA are derived from the germline V gene. V is trimmed back by 7 bases and J by 5 bases, and the junction contains 7 bases that no gene match accounts for. Remarks on this clonotype: It lacks a known antigen. No clone much larger than this one lies a single base away; base qualities are absent.

Cells with a CD4+CD8-CD45RO-CD45RA+ profile were isolated by FACS and defined as naive CD4+ T cells, and those with a CD8+CD4-CD45RA+CD27bright profile were defined as naive CD8+ T cells. Antibodies against CD4 (RPA-T4), CD8 (SK1), CD27 (O323), CD45RA (HI100) and CD45RO (UCHL1) were used for sorting. Sequencing used naive CD4+ and CD8+ T cells sorted from blood, pooled from several donors. Read against the paper, the sample's cell subset or site label means: FACS-sorted naive CD4+ (CD45RO-CD45RA+) and naive CD8+ (CD45RA+CD27bright) T cells. The source is a pool of human donors in good health; the sample pools cells from several healthy donors. This receptor chain uses TRBV29-1 and TRBJ2-5; TRBD1 aligns with 7 central bases. The CDR3 here reads CSAATGMETQYF. The nucleotide sequence reads as follows: TGCAGCGCCGCGACAGGGATGGAGACCCAGTACTTC.